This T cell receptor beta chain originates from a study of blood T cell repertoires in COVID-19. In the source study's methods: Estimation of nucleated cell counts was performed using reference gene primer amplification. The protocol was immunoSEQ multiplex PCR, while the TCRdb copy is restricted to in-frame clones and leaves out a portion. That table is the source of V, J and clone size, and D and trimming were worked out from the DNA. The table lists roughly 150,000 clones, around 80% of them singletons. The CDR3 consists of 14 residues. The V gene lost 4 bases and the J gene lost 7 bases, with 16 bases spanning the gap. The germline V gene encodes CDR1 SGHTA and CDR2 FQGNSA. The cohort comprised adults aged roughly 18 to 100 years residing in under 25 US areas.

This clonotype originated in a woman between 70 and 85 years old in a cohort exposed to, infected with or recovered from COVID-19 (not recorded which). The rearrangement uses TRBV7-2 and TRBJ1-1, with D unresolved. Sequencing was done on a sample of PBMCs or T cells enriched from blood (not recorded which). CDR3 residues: CASSSQLGTSEAFF. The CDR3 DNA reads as TGTGCCAGCAGCTCCCAGTTAGGAACTAGTGAAGCTTTCTTT.